These 7 T cell receptor beta chains came from one sample sequenced in a study of metastatic and nonmetastatic thyroid tumors. Via MiXCR, TCRdb re-called the PCR reads. The sample has some 52,000 clones, more than 15% seen once; the top ten hold around 3%. Patients were all untreated before their thyroid surgery. Specimen: blood. These receptor sequences come from a female donor with papillary thyroid cancer or a benign thyroid nodule (not recorded which). Some clones in this sample may be carry-over from other donors' samples.

Details on this clone: One end of the junction fails to match germline, which may point to a read error. The chain recombines TRBV11-3 with TRBJ2-1, with D unclear. Germline CDR1 reads SGHNT; CDR2 reads YENEEA. The CDR3 sequence is 13 residues long. The CDR3 DNA reads as TGTGCCAGCATCTTAGAAATTGGTCATGAGCAGTTCTTC. Translated: CASILEIGHEQFF.

This clone showed up many times. The chain has TRBV7-8 and TRBJ2-7, with 9 nucleotides matching TRBD1. Germline CDR1 is SGHVS and CDR2 is FQNEAQ. The CDR3 is 14 amino acids. Losses at the gene ends were 2 bases for V and 3 bases for J; bases not matched to a gene: 2. CDR3 sequence: CASSLTGQGYEQYF. Here the CDR3 DNA reads TGTGCCAGCAGCTTAACGGGACAGGGCTACGAGCAGTACTTC.

This clone was observed many times. V usage is TRBV6-5 and J usage is TRBJ2-2, with D possibly matching TRBD2 (6 bases). There are 16 residues in the CDR3. The germline V and J ends were trimmed by 2 bases and 1 base, with 11 bases remaining between them. Germline V lookup: CDR1 MNHEY, CDR2 SVGAGI. The CDR3 loop is CASSYGASENTGELFF. Written as DNA, the CDR3 is TGTGCCAGCAGTTACGGGGCTAGCGAGAACACCGGGGAGCTGTTTTTT.

In this sample, this clone turned up a few times. The V and J genes are TRBV9 and TRBJ1-1, with TRBD1 as a possible D gene (5 bases). Trimming took off 7 bases at V and 0 bases at J, with 7 bases between the two ends. Germline V gives CDR1 SGDLS, CDR2 YYNGEE. The CDR3 covers 12 residues. In nucleotides, the CDR3 is TGTGCCAGCGGGGGACTGAACACTGAAGCTTTCTTT. Translating gives CASGGLNTEAFF.

This clone was recorded many times. The chain has TRBV7-8 and TRBJ1-1; no clear D. The CDR3 is 13 residues long. The germline CDR1 and CDR2 sequences are SGHVS and FQNEAQ. V dropped 2 bases and J dropped 4 bases, with 8 bases sitting between them. CDR3 in amino acids: CASSLKVSTEAFF. CDR3 coding DNA: TGTGCCAGCAGCTTAAAGGTATCCACTGAAGCTTTCTTT.

In this sample, this clone turned up many times. This chain joins TRBV6-1 and TRBJ2-6; D gene unclear. V lost 2 bases, J lost 0 bases, and 17 bases lay in between. The CDR3 is 19 amino acids. Germline V lookup: CDR1 MNHNS, CDR2 SASEGT. The DNA for the CDR3 is TGTGCCAGCAGTGAACGGGCGGTCAGGTACTTCTCTGGGGCCAACGTCCTGACTTTC. The encoded protein is CASSERAVRYFSGANVLTF.

The sample holds many counts of this clone. This chain uses TRBV12-3 or TRBV12-4 with TRBJ1-5, with a weak D call TRBD1 (5 bases). Deletions cut 2 bases from V and 7 bases from J, with 15 bases between. CDR3 length: 15 residues. CDR3 amino acids: CASSLWGEAGQPQHF. The CDR3 nucleotides read TGTGCCAGCAGTTTATGGGGGGAGGCTGGACAGCCCCAGCATTTT.